The 20 T cell receptor beta chains reported below all come from one sample, sequenced in a study of T cell changes during pregnancy in multiple sclerosis. Assay: immunoSEQ multiplex PCR; the TCRdb copy retains only in-frame clones and omits some. Of about 87,000 clones listed, 90% to 95% are singletons. This specimen was peripheral blood, taken in the third trimester of pregnancy. These receptors were obtained from a female donor in good health, enrolled as a control in a pregnancy study.

This rearrangement joins TRBV5-1 to TRBJ2-3, with 13 bases aligning to TRBD2. CDR3 length: 18 amino acids. Per the germline V gene, CDR1 is SGHRS and CDR2 is YFSETQ. Germline trimming cut 4 bases from V and 1 base from J; bases unmatched to any gene: 9. The CDR3 DNA sequence: TGCGCCAGCAGCGTGGGACTAGCGGGACGATTGGGCACAGATACGCAGTATTTT. Amino acid sequence: CASSVGLAGRLGTDTQYF.

As concerns this clone: The same CDR3 is also encoded by other DNA sequences in this sample. The gene calls are TRBV5-1 and TRBJ1-4; 10 bases map to TRBD1. Trimming at V came to 5 bases and at J to 5 bases, leaving 3 bases not matched to a gene. CDR1 SGHRS and CDR2 YFSETQ come from the germline V gene. The CDR3 is 14 residues long. The CDR3: CASSLGQGNEKLFF. CDR3 in DNA: TGCGCCAGCAGTCTGGGACAGGGGAATGAAAAACTGTTTTTT. Full variable domain (rest looked up from reference TRBV5-1 and TRBJ1-4): KAGVTQTPRYLIKTRGQQVTLSCSPISGHRSVSWYQQTPGQGLQFLFEYFSETQRNKGNFPGRFSGRQFSNSRSEMNVSTLELGDSALYLCASSLGQGNEKLFFGSGTQLSVL.

The chain links TRBV7-2 to TRBJ2-7; tentatively, D is TRBD1 (6 bases). This CDR3 is 15 amino acids long. Germline V gene data show CDR1 as SGHTA and CDR2 as FQGNSA. V shed 1 base and J shed 2 bases, with 12 bases lying between them. The CDR3 DNA reads TGTGCCAGCAGCTTAGGACAGGCTGACACCTACGAGCAGTACTTC. As protein: CASSLGQADTYEQYF. Using reference TRBV7-2 and TRBJ2-7 for the parts outside the CDR3, the full variable domain is GAGVSQSPSNKVTEKGKDVELRCDPISGHTALYWYRQSLGQGLEFLIYFQGNSAPDKSGLPSDRFSAERTGGSVSTLTIQRTQQEDSAVYLCASSLGQADTYEQYFGPGTRLTVT.

This clone appeared once. The chain employs TRBV11-2 and TRBJ2-3, with a possible D match to TRBD1 (6 bases). Per germline, CDR1 SGHAT and CDR2 FQNNGV. The CDR3 is 16 amino acids. The V end lost 4 bases, the J end lost 4 bases, and 18 bases lay between the germline ends. The CDR3 is CASSSYSGVRADTQYF. The CDR3 DNA is TGTGCCAGCAGCTCCTATTCAGGGGTGAGGGCAGATACGCAGTATTTT.

This chain joins TRBV2 and TRBJ2-5; perhaps TRBD2 as D (5 bases). Germline-derived CDR1 and CDR2 are SNHLY and FYNNEI. Trimming cost V 5 bases and J 1 base, with 11 bases left between them. This CDR3 is 14 amino acids long. The CDR3 region has the DNA TGTGCCAGCAGTAGGGAGTATAGCCAAGAGACCCAGTACTTC. This translates into CASSREYSQETQYF.

V is TRBV18 and J is TRBJ2-7; D is possibly TRBD1 (6 bases). Trimming left V 2 bases short and J 2 bases short, with 10 bases between. Per the germline V gene, CDR1 is KGHSH and CDR2 is LQKENI. The CDR3 consists of 14 residues. Here the CDR3 DNA reads TGTGCCAGCTCACCATTGGACAGTCCCTACGAGCAGTACTTC. Translated, it gives CASSPLDSPYEQYF.

The chain links TRBV5-8 to TRBJ2-3, with D uncertain. Germline V gives CDR1 SGHTS, CDR2 YDEGEE. The germline V and J ends were trimmed by 2 bases and 2 bases, with 6 bases remaining between them. This CDR3 is 13 amino acids long. CDR3 bases: TGTGCCAGCAGCTTTGAGCACACAGATACGCAGTATTTT. Protein product: CASSFEHTDTQYF. The whole variable domain, remainder taken from reference TRBV5-8 and TRBJ2-3, is EAGVTQSPTHLIKTRGQQATLRCSPISGHTSVYWYQQALGLGLQFLLWYDEGEERNRGNFPPRFSGRQFPNYSSELNVNALELEDSALYLCASSFEHTDTQYFGPGTRLTVL.

This chain connects TRBV29-1 to TRBJ2-7; 13 positions agree with TRBD2. The CDR3 has 13 amino acids. With V trimmed by 7 bases and J by 4 bases, 4 bases remained unmatched. The germline CDR1 and CDR2 sequences are SQVTM and ANQGSEA. The CDR3 coding sequence is TGCAGCGGCTCACTAGCGGGAGGGTACGAGCAGTACTTC. The encoded protein is CSGSLAGGYEQYF.

The chain couples TRBV27 to TRBJ2-7, with TRBD1 identical over 7 bases. Germline values: CDR1 MNHEY, CDR2 SMNVEV (reference sequence). V dropped 2 bases and J dropped 3; count of bases not matched to a gene: 7. This CDR3 comprises 15 residues. CDR3 region: CASSLVRDSHYEQYF. The CDR3 DNA reads TGTGCCAGCAGTTTAGTCCGGGACAGCCACTACGAGCAGTACTTC.

V usage is TRBV28 and J usage is TRBJ1-4; 9 bases agree with TRBD1. The CDR3 runs 14 residues. V lost 6 bases and J lost 8; bases outside the gene matches: 7. CDR1 is MDHEN, CDR2 SYDVKM, per germline. CDR3 loop: CASRPTGGREKLFF. For the CDR3, the DNA is TGTGCCAGCAGACCCACAGGGGGCAGGGAAAAACTGTTTTTT.

This clone was picked up one time. This chain joins TRBV27 and TRBJ2-1; TRBD2 aligns across 12 bases. Looked up from germline, CDR1 is MNHEY and CDR2 is SMNVEV (reference sequence). With V trimmed by 5 bases and J by 6 bases, 8 bases remained unmatched. This CDR3 has 16 residues. CDR3 nucleotides: TGTGCCAGCAGTCCGCTAGCGGGAGGGCCGGGCAATGAGCAGTTCTTC. This translates into CASSPLAGGPGNEQFF.

The rearrangement joins TRBV29-1 to TRBJ2-5; the match to TRBD2 covers 8 bases. Per germline, CDR1 SQVTM and CDR2 ANQGSEA. V dropped 7 bases and J dropped 3; count of bases not matched to a gene: 10. There are 14 residues in the CDR3. The CDR3 is CSARGASKEETQYF. CDR3 in DNA: TGCAGCGCGCGGGGGGCCAGCAAGGAAGAGACCCAGTACTTC. The variable domain in full, completed from reference TRBV29-1 and TRBJ2-5, reads SAVISQKPSRDICQRGTSLTIQCQVDSQVTMMFWYRQQPGQSLTLIATANQGSEATYESGFVIDKFPISRPNLTFSTLTVSNMSPEDSSIYLCSARGASKEETQYFGPGTRLLVL.

CDR3 bases: TGTGCCAGCAGTGAAGGAGGCCCCTTCCCCTACGAGCAGTACTTC. It translates to CASSEGGPFPYEQYF. The chain recombines TRBV6-1 with TRBJ2-7, with D uncertain. The CDR3 has 15 residues. Trimming cost V 1 base and J 2 bases, with 12 bases left between them. Germline CDR1 and CDR2: MNHNS and SASEGT.

V usage is TRBV7-9 and J usage is TRBJ1-1; a weak D match, TRBD1 (6 bases). The CDR3 has 16 residues. V was shortened by 1 base and J by 6 bases, with 18 bases between the two germline ends. The germline CDR1 and CDR2 sequences are SEHNR and FQNEAQ (reference sequence). In DNA form, the CDR3 reads TGTGCCAGCAGCTTAGGTTACAGGGAGACAGCCTCTGAAGCTTTCTTT. Its protein is CASSLGYRETASEAFF.

The genes are TRBV5-1 and TRBJ2-7, with 9 bases fitting TRBD2. This CDR3 contains 16 residues. V trimming: 4 bases; J trimming: 2 bases; junction bases outside the gene matches: 10. Per the germline V gene, CDR1 is SGHRS and CDR2 is YFSETQ. Written as DNA, the CDR3 is TGCGCCAGCAGCCAAAGTACCGGACTAGCGACCTACGAGCAGTACTTC. It translates to CASSQSTGLATYEQYF.

CDR3 loop: CASSFLSYEQYF. The DNA of the CDR3 is TGTGCCAGCAGCTTTCTCTCCTACGAGCAGTACTTC. V usage is TRBV28 and J usage is TRBJ2-7; D not resolved. The germline gives CDR1 MDHEN, CDR2 SYDVKM. Trimming took off 6 bases at V and 0 bases at J, with 6 bases between the two ends. This CDR3 has 12 residues.

The gene calls are TRBV2 and TRBJ2-7, with 8 bases that match TRBD1. Unmatched junction bases numbered 11, after V lost 3 bases and J lost 7 bases. The V gene's germline CDR1 is SNHLY and CDR2 FYNNEI. This CDR3 has 15 residues. This CDR3 is CASSDFTGGVYEQYF. The CDR3 coding sequence is TGTGCCAGCAGTGATTTTACAGGGGGTGTCTATGAGCAGTACTTC.

This clone turned up a few times. The CDR3 sequence: CASSILRDSPEAFF. CDR3 bases: TGTGCCAGCAGTATCCTTCGGGACAGTCCCGAAGCTTTCTTT. The gene calls are TRBV28 and TRBJ1-1, with 7 bases aligning to TRBD1. Trimming took 5 bases from V and 8 from J; bases not matched to a gene: 11. This CDR3 has 14 amino acids. Germline V gene lookup returns CDR1 MDHEN and CDR2 SYDVKM.

V is TRBV6-5 and J is TRBJ2-3; D may be TRBD1 (6 bases). V was cut by 0 bases and J by 1 base, with 11 bases left in between. This CDR3 is 16 amino acids long. Per germline, CDR1 MNHEY and CDR2 SVGAGI. The CDR3 sequence: CASSYSPQGGTDTQYF. The CDR3 DNA is TGTGCCAGCAGTTACTCTCCACAGGGTGGCACAGATACGCAGTATTTT.

The table lists this clone with a count of one. CDR3 in DNA: TGTGCCAGCACCCTAGCGGGAAGCAAGGACGAGCAGTACTTC. Translation: CASTLAGSKDEQYF. V is TRBV2 and J is TRBJ2-7; 9 bases fit TRBD2. CDR3 length: 14 amino acids. J was trimmed by 5 bases and V by 7 bases; bases with no gene match: 9. CDR1 is SNHLY, CDR2 FYNNEI, per germline.